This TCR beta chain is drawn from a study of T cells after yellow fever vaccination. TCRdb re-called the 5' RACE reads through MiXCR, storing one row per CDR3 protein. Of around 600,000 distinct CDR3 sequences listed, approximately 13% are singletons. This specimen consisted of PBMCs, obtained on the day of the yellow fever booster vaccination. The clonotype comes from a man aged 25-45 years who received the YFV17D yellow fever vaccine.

For the CDR3, the DNA is TGTGCCAGCAGCCCCCCGGGAAAAGGGGAAAAACTGTTTTTT. The encoded protein is CASSPPGKGEKLFF. J is TRBJ1-4 and V is TRBV7-9; D gene unclear. This CDR3 is 14 amino acids long. The ends were cut back, 5 bases at V and 8 bases at J, with 15 bases in the middle. Germline CDR1 is SEHNR and CDR2 is FQNEAQ (reference sequence). Variable domain in full (rest from reference TRBV7-9 and TRBJ1-4): DTGVSQNPRHKITKRGQNVTFRCDPISEHNRLYWYRQTLGQGPEFLTYFQNEAQLEKSRLLSDRFSAERPKGSFSTLEIQRTEQGDSAMYLCASSPPGKGEKLFFGSGTQLSVL.